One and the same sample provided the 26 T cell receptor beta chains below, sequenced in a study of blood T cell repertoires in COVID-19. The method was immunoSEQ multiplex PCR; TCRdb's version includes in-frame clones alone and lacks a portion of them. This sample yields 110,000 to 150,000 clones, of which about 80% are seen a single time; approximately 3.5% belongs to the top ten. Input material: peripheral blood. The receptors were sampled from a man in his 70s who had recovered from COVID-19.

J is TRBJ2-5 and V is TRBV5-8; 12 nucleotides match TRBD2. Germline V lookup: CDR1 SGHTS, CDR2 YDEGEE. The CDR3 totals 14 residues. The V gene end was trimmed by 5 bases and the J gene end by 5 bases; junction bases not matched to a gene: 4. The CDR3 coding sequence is TGTGCCAGCAGGACTAGCGGGAGCGGGGAGACCCAGTACTTC. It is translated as CASRTSGSGETQYF.

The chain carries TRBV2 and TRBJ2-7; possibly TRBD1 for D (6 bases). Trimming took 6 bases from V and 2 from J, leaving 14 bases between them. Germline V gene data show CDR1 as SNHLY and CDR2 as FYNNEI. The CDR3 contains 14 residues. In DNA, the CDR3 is TGTGCCAGCAGGGCACAGGGCAACACCTACGAGCAGTACTTC. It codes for CASRAQGNTYEQYF.

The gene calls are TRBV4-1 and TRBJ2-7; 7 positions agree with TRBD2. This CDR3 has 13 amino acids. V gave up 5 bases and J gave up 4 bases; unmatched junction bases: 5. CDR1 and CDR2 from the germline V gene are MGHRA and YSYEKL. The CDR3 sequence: CASSDRLAYEQYF. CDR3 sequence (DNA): TGCGCCAGCAGCGACCGACTAGCTTACGAGCAGTACTTC.

The CDR3 DNA reads as TGCGCCAGCAGCTCAGGGGGCAGCACAGATACGCAGTATTTT. This translates into CASSSGGSTDTQYF. V gene TRBV10-1 combines with J gene TRBJ2-3, with TRBD1 identical over 8 bases. There are 14 residues in the CDR3. CDR1 and CDR2 from the germline V gene are WNHNN and SYGVQD (reference sequence). V shed 6 bases, J shed 0 bases, and the junction held 2 bases outside the gene matches.

The CDR3 protein is CASSIAPMNTEAFF. The DNA of the CDR3 is TGTGCCAGTAGTATAGCCCCCATGAACACTGAAGCTTTCTTT. The chain carries TRBV19 and TRBJ1-1; no reliable D call. This CDR3 has 14 amino acids. Looked up from germline, CDR1 is LNHDA and CDR2 is SQIVND (reference sequence). The ends were cut back, 1 base at V and 0 bases at J, with 6 bases in the middle.

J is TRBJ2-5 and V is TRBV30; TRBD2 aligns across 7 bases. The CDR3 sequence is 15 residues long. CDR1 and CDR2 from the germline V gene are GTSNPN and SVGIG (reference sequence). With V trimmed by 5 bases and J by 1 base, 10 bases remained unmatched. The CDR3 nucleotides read TGTGCCTGGTGCCGTGGGAGGGGAGGCCAAGAGACCCAGTACTTC. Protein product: CAWCRGRGGQETQYF.

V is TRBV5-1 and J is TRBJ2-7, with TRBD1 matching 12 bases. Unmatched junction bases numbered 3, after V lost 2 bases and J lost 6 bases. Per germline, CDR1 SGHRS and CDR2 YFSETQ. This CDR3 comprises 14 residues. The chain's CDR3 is CASSFGTGGFEQYF. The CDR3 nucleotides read TGCGCCAGCAGCTTCGGGACAGGGGGCTTCGAGCAGTACTTC.

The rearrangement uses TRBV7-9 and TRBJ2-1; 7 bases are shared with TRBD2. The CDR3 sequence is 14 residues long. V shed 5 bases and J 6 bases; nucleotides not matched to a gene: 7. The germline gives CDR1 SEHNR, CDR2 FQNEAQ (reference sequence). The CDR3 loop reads CASSPWAGANEQFF. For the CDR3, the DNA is TGTGCCAGCAGCCCCTGGGCGGGAGCCAATGAGCAGTTCTTC.

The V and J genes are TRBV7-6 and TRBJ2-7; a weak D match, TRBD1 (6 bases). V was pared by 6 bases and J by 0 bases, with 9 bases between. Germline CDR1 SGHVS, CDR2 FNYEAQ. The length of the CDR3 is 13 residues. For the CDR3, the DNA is TGTGCCAGCAGTGACAGGTACTCCTACGAGCAGTACTTC. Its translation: CASSDRYSYEQYF.

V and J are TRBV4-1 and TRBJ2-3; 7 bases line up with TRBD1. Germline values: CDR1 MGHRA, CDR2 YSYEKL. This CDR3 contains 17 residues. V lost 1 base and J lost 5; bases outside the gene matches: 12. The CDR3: CASSQGFLGGRGDTQYF. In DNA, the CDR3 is TGCGCCAGCAGCCAAGGTTTTTTAGGGGGCCGTGGAGATACGCAGTATTTT.

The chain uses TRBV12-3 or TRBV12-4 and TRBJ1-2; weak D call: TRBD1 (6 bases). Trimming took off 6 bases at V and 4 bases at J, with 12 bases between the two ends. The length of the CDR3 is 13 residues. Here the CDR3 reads CASSVTGIYGYTF. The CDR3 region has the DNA TGTGCCAGCAGCGTTACAGGGATCTATGGCTACACCTTC.

This CDR3 is CASSPSGNSYNEQFF. As DNA, the CDR3 is TGTGCCAGCAGCCCGAGCGGTAACTCCTACAATGAGCAGTTCTTC. This chain connects TRBV9 to TRBJ2-1, with D perhaps matching TRBD2 (5 bases). Trimming stripped 4 bases from V and 0 bases from J, with 11 bases between. This CDR3 is built from 15 residues. CDR1 is SGDLS and CDR2 is YYNGEE in the germline V gene.

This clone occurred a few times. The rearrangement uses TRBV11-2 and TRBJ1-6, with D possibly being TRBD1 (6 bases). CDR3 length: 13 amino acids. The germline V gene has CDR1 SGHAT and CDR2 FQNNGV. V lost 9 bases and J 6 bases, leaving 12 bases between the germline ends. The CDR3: CASTGSRNSPLHF. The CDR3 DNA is TGTGCCAGTACAGGGAGTCGTAATTCACCCCTCCACTTT. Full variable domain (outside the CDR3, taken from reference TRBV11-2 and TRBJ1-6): EAGVAQSPRYKIIEKRQSVAFWCNPISGHATLYWYQQILGQGPKLLIQFQNNGVVDDSQLPKDRFSAERLKGVDSTLKIQPAKLEDSAVYLCASTGSRNSPLHFGNGTRLTVT.

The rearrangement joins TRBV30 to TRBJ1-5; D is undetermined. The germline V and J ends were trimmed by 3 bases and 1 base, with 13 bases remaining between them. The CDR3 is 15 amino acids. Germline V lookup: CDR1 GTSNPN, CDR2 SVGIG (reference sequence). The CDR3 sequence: CAWSPDSWSNQPQHF. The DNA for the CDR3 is TGTGCCTGGAGCCCCGACTCCTGGAGCAATCAGCCCCAGCATTTT.

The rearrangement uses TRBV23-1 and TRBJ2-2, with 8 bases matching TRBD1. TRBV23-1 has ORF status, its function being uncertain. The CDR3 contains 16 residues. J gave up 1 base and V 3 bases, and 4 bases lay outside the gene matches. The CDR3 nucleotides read TGCGCCAGCAGTCATCCAGGGGGCCTGAACACCGGGGAGCTGTTTTTT. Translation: CASSHPGGLNTGELFF.

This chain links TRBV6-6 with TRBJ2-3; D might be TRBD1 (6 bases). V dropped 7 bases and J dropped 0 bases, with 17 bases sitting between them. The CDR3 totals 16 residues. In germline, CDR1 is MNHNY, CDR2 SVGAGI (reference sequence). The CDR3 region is CASKTNRVSSTDTQYF. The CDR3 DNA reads TGTGCCAGCAAAACCAACAGGGTATCGAGCACAGATACGCAGTATTTT.

This chain's CDR3 is CASSFPTENTGELFF. The DNA for the CDR3 is TGTGCCAGCAGCTTTCCGACAGAGAACACCGGGGAGCTGTTTTTT. V is TRBV11-2 and J is TRBJ2-2; perhaps TRBD1 as D (5 bases). Germline lookup yields CDR1 SGHAT and CDR2 FQNNGV. The germline V and J ends were trimmed by 3 bases and 1 base, with 9 bases remaining between them. This CDR3 has 15 residues.

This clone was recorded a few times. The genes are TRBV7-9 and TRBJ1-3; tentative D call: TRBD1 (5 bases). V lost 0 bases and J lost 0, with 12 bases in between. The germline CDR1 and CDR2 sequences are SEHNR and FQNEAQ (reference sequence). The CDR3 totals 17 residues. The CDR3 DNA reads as TGTGCCAGCAGCTTAGCGCTCCAGGGATACTCTGGAAACACCATATATTTT. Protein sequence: CASSLALQGYSGNTIYF.

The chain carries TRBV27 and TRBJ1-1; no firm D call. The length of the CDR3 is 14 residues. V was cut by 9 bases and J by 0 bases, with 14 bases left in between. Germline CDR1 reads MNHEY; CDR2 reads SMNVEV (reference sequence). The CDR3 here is CASSPGSMNTEAFF. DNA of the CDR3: TGTGCCAGTTCCCCCGGGAGCATGAACACTGAAGCTTTCTTT.

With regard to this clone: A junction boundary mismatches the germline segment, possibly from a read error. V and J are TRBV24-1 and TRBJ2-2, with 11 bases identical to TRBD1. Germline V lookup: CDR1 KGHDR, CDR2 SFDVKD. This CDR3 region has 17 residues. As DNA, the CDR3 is TGTGCCACCAGTGTTGTCCCCGGGACAGGGGGAGGCCGGGGAGCCGTTTTT. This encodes CATSVVPGTGGGRGAVF.

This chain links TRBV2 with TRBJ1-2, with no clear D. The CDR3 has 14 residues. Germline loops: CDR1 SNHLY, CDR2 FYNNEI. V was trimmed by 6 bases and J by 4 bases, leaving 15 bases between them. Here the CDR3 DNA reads TGTGCCAGCAGCCTATCCACAGCTTCCTATGGCTACACCTTC. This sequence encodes CASSLSTASYGYTF.

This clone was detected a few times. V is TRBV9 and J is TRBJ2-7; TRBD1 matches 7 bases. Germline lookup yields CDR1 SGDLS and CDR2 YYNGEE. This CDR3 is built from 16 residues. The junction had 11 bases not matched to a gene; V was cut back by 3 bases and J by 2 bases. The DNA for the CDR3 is TGTGCCAGCAGCGCCGCGCTCACCGGGACAGCCTACGAGCAGTACTTC. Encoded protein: CASSAALTGTAYEQYF. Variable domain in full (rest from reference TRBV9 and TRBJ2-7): DSGVTQTPKHLITATGQRVTLRCSPRSGDLSVYWYQQSLDQGLQFLIQYYNGEERAKGNILERFSAQQFPDLHSELNLSSLELGDSALYFCASSAALTGTAYEQYFGPGTRLTVT.

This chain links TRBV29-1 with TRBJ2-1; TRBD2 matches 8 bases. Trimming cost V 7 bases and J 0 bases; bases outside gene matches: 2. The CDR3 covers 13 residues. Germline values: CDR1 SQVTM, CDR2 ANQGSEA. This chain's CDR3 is CSASGSSYNEQFF. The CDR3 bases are TGCAGCGCGAGCGGGAGCTCCTACAATGAGCAGTTCTTC.

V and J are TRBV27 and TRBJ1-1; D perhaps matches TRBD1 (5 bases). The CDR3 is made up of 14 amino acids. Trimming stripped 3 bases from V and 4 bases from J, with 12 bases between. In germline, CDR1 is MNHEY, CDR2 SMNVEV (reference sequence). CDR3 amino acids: CASSLGLRGTEAFF. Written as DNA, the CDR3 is TGTGCCAGCAGTTTGGGGTTAAGGGGCACTGAAGCTTTCTTT.

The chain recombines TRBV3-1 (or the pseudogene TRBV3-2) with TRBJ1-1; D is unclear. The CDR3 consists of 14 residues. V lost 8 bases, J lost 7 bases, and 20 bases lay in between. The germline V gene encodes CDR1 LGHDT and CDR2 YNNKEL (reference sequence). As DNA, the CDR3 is TGTGCCAGCCGTCACCGAGGAGGGTATAATGAAGCTTTCTTT. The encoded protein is CASRHRGGYNEAFF.

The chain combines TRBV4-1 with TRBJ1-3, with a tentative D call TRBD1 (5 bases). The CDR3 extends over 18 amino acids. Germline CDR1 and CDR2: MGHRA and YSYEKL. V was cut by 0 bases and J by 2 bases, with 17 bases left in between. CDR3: CASSQEPSGGSTGNTIYF. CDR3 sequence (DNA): TGCGCCAGCAGCCAAGAGCCCTCGGGGGGAAGCACTGGAAACACCATATATTTT.